The source of this T cell receptor (beta chain) is a study of human T cells and chemical hapten exposure. A single record per CDR3 protein comes from TCRdb applying MiXCR to the RACE reads. Of tens of thousands of distinct CDR3 sequences listed, approximately 7.6% were seen once; the top ten hold around 1.4%. As to time point: pre-sensitization, week 0. Noted treatment: therapeutic diphenylcyclopropenone sensitization with weekly scalp DPC. This CDR3 is built from 14 residues. Germline-derived CDR1 and CDR2 are SGHRS and YFSETQ. V was pared by 1 base and J by 7 bases, with 12 bases between. This TCR derives from a woman between 50 and 59 years old with alopecia areata. Some clones in this sample may be carry-over from other donors' samples. The chain employs TRBV5-1 and TRBJ2-1, with D perhaps matching TRBD1 or TRBD2 (5 bases each). The source was whole blood, collected in connection with sensitization to the hapten diphenylcyclopropenone (DPC). The CDR3 DNA reads as TGCGCCAGCAGCTTGACGGGGCAGCTGAATGAGCAGTTCTTC. Its protein is CASSLTGQLNEQFF. Complete variable domain (other parts from reference TRBV5-1 and TRBJ2-1): KAGVTQTPRYLIKTRGQQVTLSCSPISGHRSVSWYQQTPGQGLQFLFEYFSETQRNKGNFPGRFSGRQFSNSRSEMNVSTLELGDSALYLCASSLTGQLNEQFFGPGTRLTVL.